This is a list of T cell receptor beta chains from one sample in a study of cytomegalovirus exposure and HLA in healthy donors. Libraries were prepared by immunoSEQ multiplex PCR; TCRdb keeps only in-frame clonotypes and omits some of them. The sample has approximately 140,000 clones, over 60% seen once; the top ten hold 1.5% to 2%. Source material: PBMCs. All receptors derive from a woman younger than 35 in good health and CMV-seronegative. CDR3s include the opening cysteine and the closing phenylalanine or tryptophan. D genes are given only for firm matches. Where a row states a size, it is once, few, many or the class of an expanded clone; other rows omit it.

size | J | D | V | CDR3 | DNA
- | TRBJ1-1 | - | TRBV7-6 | CASSHPRQGSSGGTEAFF | TGTGCCAGCAGCCACCCCCGACAAGGCTCTTCGGGGGGGACTGAAGCTTTCTTT
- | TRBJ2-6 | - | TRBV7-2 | CASRPPGERAGANVLTF | TGTGCCAGCAGACCCCCCGGCGAGAGGGCTGGGGCCAACGTCCTGACTTTC
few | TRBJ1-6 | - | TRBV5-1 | CASSLAELGGSPLHF | TGCGCCAGCAGCTTGGCTGAGCTGGGAGGTTCACCCCTCCACTTT
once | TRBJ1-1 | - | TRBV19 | CASSPGGNTEAFF | TGTGCCAGTAGTCCGGGTGGTAACACTGAAGCTTTCTTT
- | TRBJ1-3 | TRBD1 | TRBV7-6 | CASSDRGALSGNTIYF | TGTGCCAGCAGCGACAGGGGTGCTCTCTCTGGAAACACCATATATTTT
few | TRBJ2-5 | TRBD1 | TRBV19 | CASSIWTGRQETQYF | TGTGCCAGTAGTATCTGGACAGGGAGACAAGAGACCCAGTACTTC
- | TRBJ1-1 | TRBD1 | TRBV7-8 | CASRLTGINTEAFF | TGTGCCAGCAGATTGACAGGGATAAACACTGAAGCTTTCTTT
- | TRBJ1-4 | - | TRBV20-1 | CSVNSGEKLFF | TGCAGTGTGAACTCGGGGGAAAAACTGTTTTTT
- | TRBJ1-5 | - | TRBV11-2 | CASSLERNQPQHF | TGTGCCAGCAGCTTAGAACGGAATCAGCCCCAGCATTTT
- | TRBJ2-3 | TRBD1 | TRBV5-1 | CASSLARGTDTQYF | TGCGCCAGCAGCTTGGCCAGGGGGACAGATACGCAGTATTTT
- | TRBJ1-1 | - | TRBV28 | CASTTPRGHAMNTEAFF | TGTGCCAGCACCACCCCACGCGGACACGCAATGAACACTGAAGCTTTCTTT
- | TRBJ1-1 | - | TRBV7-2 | CASSLNFVEAFF | TGTGCCAGCAGCTTAAACTTCGTCGAAGCTTTCTTT
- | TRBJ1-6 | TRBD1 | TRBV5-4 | CASSLGGQSYNSPLHF | TGTGCCAGCAGCTTGGGGGGACAGAGTTATAATTCACCCCTCCACTTT
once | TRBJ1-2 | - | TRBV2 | CASTTGTPPNYGYTF | TGTGCCAGCACTACCGGGACACCACCTAACTATGGCTACACCTTC
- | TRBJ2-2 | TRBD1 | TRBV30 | CACGTGGAGELFF | TGTGCCTGCGGGACAGGGGGAGCCGGGGAGCTGTTTTTT
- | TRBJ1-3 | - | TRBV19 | CASSISWAVGNTIYF | TGTGCCAGTAGTATTTCTTGGGCAGTTGGAAACACCATATATTTT